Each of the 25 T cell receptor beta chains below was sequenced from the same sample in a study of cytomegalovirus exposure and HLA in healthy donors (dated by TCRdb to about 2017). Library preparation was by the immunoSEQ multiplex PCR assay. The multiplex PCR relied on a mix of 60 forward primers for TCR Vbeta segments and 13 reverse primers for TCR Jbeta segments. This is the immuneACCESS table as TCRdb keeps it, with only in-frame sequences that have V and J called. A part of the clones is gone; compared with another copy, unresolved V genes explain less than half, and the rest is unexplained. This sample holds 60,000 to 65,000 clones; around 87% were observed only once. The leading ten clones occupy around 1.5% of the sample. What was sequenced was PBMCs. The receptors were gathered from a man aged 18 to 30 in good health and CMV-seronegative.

The DNA for the CDR3 is TGTGCCAGCTCACCGGACAGGGCCTATGGCTACACCTTC. Amino acid sequence: CASSPDRAYGYTF. The V call is TRBV18, the J call TRBJ1-2; 8 positions match TRBD1. CDR1 and CDR2 from the germline V gene are KGHSH and LQKENI. The V segment lost 3 bases and the J segment 4 bases; nucleotides outside the gene matches: 1. This CDR3 has 13 residues.

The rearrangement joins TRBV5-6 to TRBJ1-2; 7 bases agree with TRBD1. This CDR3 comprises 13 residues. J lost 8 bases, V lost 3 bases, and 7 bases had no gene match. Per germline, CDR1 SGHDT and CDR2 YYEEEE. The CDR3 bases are TGTGCCAGCAGCTCCAATTACAGGGGAGGCTACACCTTC. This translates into CASSSNYRGGYTF.

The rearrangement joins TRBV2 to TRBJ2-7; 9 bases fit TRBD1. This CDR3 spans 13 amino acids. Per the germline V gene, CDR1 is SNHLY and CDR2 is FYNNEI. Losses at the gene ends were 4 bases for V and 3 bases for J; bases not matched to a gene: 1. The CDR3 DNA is TGTGCCAGCAGTGGGACAGGGGACTACGAGCAGTACTTC. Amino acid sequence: CASSGTGDYEQYF.

This chain's CDR3 is CASSVGTGSGNTIYF. CDR3 sequence (DNA): TGTGCCAGCAGCGTCGGGACAGGGTCTGGAAACACCATATATTTT. The chain carries TRBV9 and TRBJ1-3; 9 bases align to TRBD1. CDR1 and CDR2 from the germline V gene are SGDLS and YYNGEE. J was trimmed by 1 base and V by 2 bases; bases with no gene match: 1. The CDR3 consists of 15 residues.

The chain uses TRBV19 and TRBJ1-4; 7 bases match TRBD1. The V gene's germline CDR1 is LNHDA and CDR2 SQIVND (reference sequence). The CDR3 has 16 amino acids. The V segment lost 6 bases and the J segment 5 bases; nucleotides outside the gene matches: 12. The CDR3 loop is CASSPRGTVINEKLFF. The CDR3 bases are TGTGCCAGTAGCCCCAGGGGGACAGTAATCAATGAAAAACTGTTTTTT.

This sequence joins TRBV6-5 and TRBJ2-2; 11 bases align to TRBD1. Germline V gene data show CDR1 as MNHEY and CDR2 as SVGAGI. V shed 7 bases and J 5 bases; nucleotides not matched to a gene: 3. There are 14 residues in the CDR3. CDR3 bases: TGTGCCAGCATTGGGACAGGGGGTACCGGGGAGCTGTTTTTT. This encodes CASIGTGGTGELFF.

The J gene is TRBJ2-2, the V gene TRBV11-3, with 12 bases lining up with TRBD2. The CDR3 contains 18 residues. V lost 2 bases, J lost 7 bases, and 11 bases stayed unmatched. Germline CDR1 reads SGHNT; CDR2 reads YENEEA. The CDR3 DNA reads TGTGCCAGCAGCTTACGGGCTAGCGGGGGGGCTCGAGGCGGGGAGCTGTTTTTT. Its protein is CASSLRASGGARGGELFF.

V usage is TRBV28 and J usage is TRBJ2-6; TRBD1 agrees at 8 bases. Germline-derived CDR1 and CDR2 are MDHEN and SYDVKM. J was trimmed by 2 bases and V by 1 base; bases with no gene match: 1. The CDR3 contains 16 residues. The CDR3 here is CASSLLQGAGANVLTF. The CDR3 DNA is TGTGCCAGCAGTTTATTACAGGGGGCTGGGGCCAACGTCCTGACTTTC.

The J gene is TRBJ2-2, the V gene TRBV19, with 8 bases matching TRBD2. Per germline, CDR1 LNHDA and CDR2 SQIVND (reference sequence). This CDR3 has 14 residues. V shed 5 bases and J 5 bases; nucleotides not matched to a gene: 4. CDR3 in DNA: TGTGCCAGTAGTTCTAGCGGGTCGACCGGGGAGCTGTTTTTT. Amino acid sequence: CASSSSGSTGELFF.

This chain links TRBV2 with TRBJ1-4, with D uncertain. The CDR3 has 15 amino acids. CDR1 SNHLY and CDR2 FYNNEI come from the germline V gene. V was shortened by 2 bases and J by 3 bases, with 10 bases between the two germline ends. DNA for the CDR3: TGTGCCAGCAGTGAAATGAGGGTTCCTAATGAAAAACTGTTTTTT. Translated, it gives CASSEMRVPNEKLFF.

CDR3 DNA sequence: TGTGCCAGCTCACTTGGGACAGACTACAATGAGCAGTTCTTC. Protein: CASSLGTDYNEQFF. This sequence joins TRBV18 and TRBJ2-1; 7 nucleotides agree with TRBD1. Germline-derived CDR1 and CDR2 are KGHSH and LQKENI. This CDR3 region has 14 residues. V gave up 4 bases and J gave up 3 bases; unmatched junction bases: 3.

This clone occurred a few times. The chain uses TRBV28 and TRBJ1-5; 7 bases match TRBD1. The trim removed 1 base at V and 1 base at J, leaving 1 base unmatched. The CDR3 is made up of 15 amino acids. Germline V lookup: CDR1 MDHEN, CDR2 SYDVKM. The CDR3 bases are TGTGCCAGCAGTTTATTACAGGGGAGCAATCAGCCCCAGCATTTT. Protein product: CASSLLQGSNQPQHF.

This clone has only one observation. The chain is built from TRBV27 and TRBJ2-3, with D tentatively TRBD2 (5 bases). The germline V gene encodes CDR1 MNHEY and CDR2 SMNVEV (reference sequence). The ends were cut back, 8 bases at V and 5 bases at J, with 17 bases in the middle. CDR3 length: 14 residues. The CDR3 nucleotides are TGTGCCAGCCAAGCGGCCCAGACTATAGATACGCAGTATTTT. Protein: CASQAAQTIDTQYF.

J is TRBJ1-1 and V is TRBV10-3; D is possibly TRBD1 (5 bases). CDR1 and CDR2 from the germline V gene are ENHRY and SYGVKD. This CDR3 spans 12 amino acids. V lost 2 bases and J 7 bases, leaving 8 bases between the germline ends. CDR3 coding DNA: TGTGCCATCAGTGAGGGGGGGGGTGAAGCTTTCTTT. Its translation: CAISEGGGEAFF.

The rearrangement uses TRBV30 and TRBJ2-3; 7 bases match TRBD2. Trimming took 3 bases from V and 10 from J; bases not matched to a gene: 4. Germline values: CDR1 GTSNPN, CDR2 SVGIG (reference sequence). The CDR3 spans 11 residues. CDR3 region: CAWSSGGAQYF. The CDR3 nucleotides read TGTGCCTGGAGCTCGGGGGGAGCGCAGTATTTT.

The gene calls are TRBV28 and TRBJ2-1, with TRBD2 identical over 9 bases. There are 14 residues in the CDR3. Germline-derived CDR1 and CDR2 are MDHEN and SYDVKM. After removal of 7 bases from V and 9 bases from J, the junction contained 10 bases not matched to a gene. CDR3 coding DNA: TGTGCCAGCACGTTAGCGGGGGCTTTGGGTGAGCAGTTCTTC. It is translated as CASTLAGALGEQFF.

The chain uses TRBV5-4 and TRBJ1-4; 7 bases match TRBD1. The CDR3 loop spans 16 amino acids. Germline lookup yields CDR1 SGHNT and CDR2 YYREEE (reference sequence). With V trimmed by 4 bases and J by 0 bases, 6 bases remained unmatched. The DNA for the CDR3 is TGTGCCAGCAGCACCAGGGGGGAGGCAACTAATGAAAAACTGTTTTTT. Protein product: CASSTRGEATNEKLFF.

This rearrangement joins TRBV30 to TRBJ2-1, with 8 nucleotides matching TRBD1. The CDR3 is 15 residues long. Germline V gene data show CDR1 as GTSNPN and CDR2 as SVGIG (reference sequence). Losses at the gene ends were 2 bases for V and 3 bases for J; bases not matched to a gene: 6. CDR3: CAWSKGQGSYNEQFF. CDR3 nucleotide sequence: TGTGCCTGGAGTAAAGGACAGGGAAGCTACAATGAGCAGTTCTTC.

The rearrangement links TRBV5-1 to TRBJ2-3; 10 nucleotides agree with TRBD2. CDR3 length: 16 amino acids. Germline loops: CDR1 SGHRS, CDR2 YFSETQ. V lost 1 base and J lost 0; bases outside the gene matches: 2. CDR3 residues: CASSLSLAGSTDTQYF. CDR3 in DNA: TGCGCCAGCAGCTTGTCACTAGCGGGGAGCACAGATACGCAGTATTTT.

The CDR3 loop is CASSLGGGEGYEQYF. In DNA form, the CDR3 reads TGTGCCAGCAGCTTAGGCGGGGGGGAAGGATACGAGCAGTACTTC. The gene calls are TRBV13 and TRBJ2-7; 8 bases match TRBD2. CDR1 is PRHDT, CDR2 FYEKMQ, per germline (reference sequence). The CDR3 is 15 amino acids. Germline trimming cut 0 bases from V and 4 bases from J; bases unmatched to any gene: 5.

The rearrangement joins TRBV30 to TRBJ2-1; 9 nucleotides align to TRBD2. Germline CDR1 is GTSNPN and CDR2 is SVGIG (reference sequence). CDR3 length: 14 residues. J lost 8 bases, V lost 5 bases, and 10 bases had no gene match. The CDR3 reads CAWCRAGGRDEQFF. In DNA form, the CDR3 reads TGTGCCTGGTGCCGGGCGGGGGGGCGGGATGAGCAGTTCTTC.

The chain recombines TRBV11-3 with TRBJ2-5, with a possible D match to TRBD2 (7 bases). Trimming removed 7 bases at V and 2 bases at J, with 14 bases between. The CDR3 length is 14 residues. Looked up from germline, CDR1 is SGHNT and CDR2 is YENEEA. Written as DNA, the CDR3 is TGTGCCAGCAACCCGGGGGGCCAGCAAGAGACCCAGTACTTC. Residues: CASNPGGQQETQYF.

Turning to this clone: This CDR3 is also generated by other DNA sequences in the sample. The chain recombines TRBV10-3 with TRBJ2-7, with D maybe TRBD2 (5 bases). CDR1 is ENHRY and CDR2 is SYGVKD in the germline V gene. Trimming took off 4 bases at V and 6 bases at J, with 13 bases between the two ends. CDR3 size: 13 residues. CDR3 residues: CAISVEIGGEQYF. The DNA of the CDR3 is TGTGCCATCAGTGTCGAAATTGGAGGCGAGCAGTACTTC.

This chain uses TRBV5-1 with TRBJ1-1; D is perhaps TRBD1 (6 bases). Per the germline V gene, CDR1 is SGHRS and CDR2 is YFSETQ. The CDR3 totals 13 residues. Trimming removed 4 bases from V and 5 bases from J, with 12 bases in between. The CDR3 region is CASSQRTGTEAFF. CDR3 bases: TGCGCCAGCAGCCAAAGAACAGGGACTGAAGCTTTCTTT.

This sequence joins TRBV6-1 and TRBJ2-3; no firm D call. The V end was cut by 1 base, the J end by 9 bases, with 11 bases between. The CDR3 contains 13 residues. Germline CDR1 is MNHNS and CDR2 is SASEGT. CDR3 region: CASSEGAVGTQYF. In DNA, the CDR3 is TGTGCCAGCAGTGAAGGGGCAGTAGGAACGCAGTATTTT.